The entry below describes one T cell receptor (beta chain). The data belong to a study of blood T cell repertoires in COVID-19. About the study: Samples of COVID-19 (acute and convalescent) were obtained from the United States, Italy and Spain. T cells, B-cell-depleted T cells, or PBMCs supplied cDNA or gDNA.

Trimming took 3 bases from V and 3 from J, leaving 5 bases between them. This CDR3 is 12 amino acids long. Germline CDR1 is MDHEN and CDR2 is SYDVKM. As handled by the study authors: Estimated nucleated cell counts came from reference gene primer amplification. Clones were sequenced by immunoSEQ multiplex PCR, and TCRdb holds only the in-frame ones, with some missing. Clone size and V and J calls were adopted from that table, with D and trimming inferred from the DNA. The sample includes a few hundred thousand clones, 81% of them seen just once. The receptor comes from a human donor with acute or convalescent COVID-19. The donor label of this sample is uncertain. Material: peripheral blood. The chain is built from TRBV28 and TRBJ1-2; D is ambiguous. The CDR3 bases are TGTGCCAGCAGTTTCACGGACTATGGCTACACCTTC. It yields the protein CASSFTDYGYTF.